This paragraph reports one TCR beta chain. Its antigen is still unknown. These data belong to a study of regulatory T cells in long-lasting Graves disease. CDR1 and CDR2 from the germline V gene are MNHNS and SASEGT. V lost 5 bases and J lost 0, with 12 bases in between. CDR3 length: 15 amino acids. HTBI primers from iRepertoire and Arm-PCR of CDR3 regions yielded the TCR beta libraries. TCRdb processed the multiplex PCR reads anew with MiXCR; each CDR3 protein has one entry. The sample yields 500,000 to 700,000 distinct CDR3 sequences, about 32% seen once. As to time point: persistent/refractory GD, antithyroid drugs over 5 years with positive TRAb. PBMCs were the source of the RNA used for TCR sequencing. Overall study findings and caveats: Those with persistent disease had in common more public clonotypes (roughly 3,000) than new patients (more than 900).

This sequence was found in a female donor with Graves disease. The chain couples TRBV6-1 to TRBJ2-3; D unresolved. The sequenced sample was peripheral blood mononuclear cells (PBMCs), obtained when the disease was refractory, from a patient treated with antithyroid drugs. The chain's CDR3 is CASSPPPASTDTQYF. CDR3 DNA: TGTGCCAGCAGTCCTCCCCCCGCTAGCACAGATACGCAGTATTTT.